This is a list of T cell receptor beta chains from one sample in a study of blood T cell repertoires in COVID-19. Profiling relied on immunoSEQ multiplex PCR, and the TCRdb table lists in-frame clones only, not all of them. The table has over 150,000 clones, 88% seen once. What was sequenced was peripheral blood. The receptor set was obtained from a man aged 45-60 years with COVID-19, enrolled during active disease. Each CDR3 is given with its conserved first and last residue. The D gene is left open where the match is weak. Size is omitted from some rows. Given values are once, few, many or a class for expanded clones.

j_call d_call v_call clone_size cdr3_aa cdr3_nt
TRBJ2-7 . TRBV6-5 . CASAGTLDYEQYF TGTGCCTCGGCCGGGACACTCGACTACGAGCAGTACTTC
TRBJ2-7 . TRBV5-6 . CASSLETVVYEQYF TGTGCCAGCAGCTTGGAGACAGTAGTATACGAGCAGTACTTC
TRBJ2-4 . TRBV19 . CASIPTRKKYF TGTGCCAGTATCCCGACTAGAAAAAAGTACTTC
TRBJ2-5 TRBD2 TRBV7-6 . CASSPQLLAGVETQYF TGTGCCAGCAGCCCACAATTGTTAGCGGGAGTAGAGACCCAGTACTTC
TRBJ1-1 TRBD1 TRBV13 many CASSLGQGAEAFF TGTGCCAGCAGCTTAGGACAGGGGGCTGAAGCTTTCTTT
TRBJ2-2 TRBD1 TRBV4-1 . CASSQFGTGGNTGELFF TGCGCCAGCAGCCAATTCGGGACAGGGGGGAACACCGGGGAGCTGTTTTTT
TRBJ2-1 TRBD1 TRBV10-1 . CASSTDRGSYNEQFF TGCGCCAGCAGTACGGACAGGGGGTCTTACAATGAGCAGTTCTTC
TRBJ2-7 . TRBV6-2/TRBV6-3 . CASSYSLRDNWRSSYEQYF TGTGCCAGCAGTTACTCCCTTAGGGACAACTGGAGGAGTTCCTACGAGCAGTACTTC
TRBJ2-7 TRBD2 TRBV27 . CASSPLGSGTLESYQYF TGTGCCAGCAGTCCCCTCGGGAGCGGGACCCTTGAAAGTTATCAGTACTTC
TRBJ2-5 TRBD2 TRBV5-8 . CASSNILAGGSETQYF TGTGCCAGCAGCAACATACTAGCGGGAGGCTCAGAGACCCAGTACTTC
TRBJ2-7 TRBD2 TRBV7-8 . CASSLGLLYEQYF TGTGCCAGCAGTTTGGGACTACTCTACGAGCAGTACTTC
TRBJ2-2 TRBD1 TRBV20-1 . CSAFDRVELFF TGCAGTGCTTTCGACAGGGTGGAGCTGTTTTTT
TRBJ2-1 . TRBV9 once CASSPQGGVNEQFF TGTGCCAGCAGCCCTCAGGGAGGAGTCAATGAGCAGTTCTTC